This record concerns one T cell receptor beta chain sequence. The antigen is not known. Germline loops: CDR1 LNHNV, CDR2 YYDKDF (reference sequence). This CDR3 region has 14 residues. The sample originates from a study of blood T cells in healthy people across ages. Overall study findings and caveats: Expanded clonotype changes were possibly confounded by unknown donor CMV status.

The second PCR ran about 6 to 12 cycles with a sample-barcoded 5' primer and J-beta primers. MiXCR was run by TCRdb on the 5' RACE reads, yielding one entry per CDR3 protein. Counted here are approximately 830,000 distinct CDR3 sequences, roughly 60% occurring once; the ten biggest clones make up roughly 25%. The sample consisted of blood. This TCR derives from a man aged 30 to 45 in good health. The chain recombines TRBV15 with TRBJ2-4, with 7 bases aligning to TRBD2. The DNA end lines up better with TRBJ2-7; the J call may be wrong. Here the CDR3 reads CATSRDGGGYEQYF. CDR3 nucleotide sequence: TGTGCCACCAGCAGAGATGGGGGGGGCTACGAGCAGTACTTC.